This TCR beta chain came from a study of control samples from healthy donors and cancer patients. Sequencing used immunoSEQ multiplex PCR; TCRdb keeps in-frame clones, though not all of them. Found here are about 180,000 clones, approximately 94% of them singletons; the top ten hold over 1.1%. V shed 4 bases and J 7 bases; nucleotides not matched to a gene: 4. CDR1 is MNHEY, CDR2 SVGEGT, per germline. The CDR3 sequence is 15 residues long. Material for sequencing was blood. This rearrangement joins TRBV6-2 or TRBV6-3 to TRBJ1-6; the match to TRBD1 covers 10 bases. The sequence came from a man between 25 and 39 years old in good health. DNA of the CDR3: TGTGCCAGCAGTTCTCAGGGACAGGGGAATTCACCCCTCCACTTT. Translating it yields CASSSQGQGNSPLHF.